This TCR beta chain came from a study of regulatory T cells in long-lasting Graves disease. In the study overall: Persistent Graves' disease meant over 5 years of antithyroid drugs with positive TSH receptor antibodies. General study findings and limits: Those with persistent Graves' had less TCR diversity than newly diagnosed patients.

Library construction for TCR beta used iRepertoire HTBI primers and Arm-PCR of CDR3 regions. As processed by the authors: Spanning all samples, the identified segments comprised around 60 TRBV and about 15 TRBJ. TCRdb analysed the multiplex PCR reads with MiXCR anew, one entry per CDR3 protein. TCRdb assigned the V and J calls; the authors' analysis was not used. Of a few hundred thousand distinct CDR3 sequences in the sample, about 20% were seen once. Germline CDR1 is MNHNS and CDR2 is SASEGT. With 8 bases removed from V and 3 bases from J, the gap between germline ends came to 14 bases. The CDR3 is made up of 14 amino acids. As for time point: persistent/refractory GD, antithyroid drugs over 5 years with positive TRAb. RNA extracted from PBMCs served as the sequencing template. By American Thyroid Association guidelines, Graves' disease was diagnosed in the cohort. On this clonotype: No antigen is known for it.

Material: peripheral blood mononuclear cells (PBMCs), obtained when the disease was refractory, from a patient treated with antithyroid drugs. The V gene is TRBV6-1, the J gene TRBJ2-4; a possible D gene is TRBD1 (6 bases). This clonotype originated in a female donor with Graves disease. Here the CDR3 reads CASRTGTNKNIQYF. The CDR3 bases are TGTGCCAGCCGTACCGGGACAAACAAAAACATTCAGTACTTC.